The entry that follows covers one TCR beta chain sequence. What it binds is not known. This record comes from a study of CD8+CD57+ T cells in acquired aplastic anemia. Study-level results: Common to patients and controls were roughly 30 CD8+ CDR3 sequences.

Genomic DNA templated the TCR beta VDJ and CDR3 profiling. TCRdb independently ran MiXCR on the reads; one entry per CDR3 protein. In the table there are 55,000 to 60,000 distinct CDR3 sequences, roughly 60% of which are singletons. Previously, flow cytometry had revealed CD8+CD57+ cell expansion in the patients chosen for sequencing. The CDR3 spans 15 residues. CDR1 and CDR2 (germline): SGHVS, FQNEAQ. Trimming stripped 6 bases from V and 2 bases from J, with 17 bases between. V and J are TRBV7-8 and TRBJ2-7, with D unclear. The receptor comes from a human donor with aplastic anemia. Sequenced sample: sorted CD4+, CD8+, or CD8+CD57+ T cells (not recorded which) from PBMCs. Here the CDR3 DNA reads TGTGCCAGCAGTTACTTGACTGGGCCCCCCTACGAGCAGTACTTC. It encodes CASSYLTGPPYEQYF.